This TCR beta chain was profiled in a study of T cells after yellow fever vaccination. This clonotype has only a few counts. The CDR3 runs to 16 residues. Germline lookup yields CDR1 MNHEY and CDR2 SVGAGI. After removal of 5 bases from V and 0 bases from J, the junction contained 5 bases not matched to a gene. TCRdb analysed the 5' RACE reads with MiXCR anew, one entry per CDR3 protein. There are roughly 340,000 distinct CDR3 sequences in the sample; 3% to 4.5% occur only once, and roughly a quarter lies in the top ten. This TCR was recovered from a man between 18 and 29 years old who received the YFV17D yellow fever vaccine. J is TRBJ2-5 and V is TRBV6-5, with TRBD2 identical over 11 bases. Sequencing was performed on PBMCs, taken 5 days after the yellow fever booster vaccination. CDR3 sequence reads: CASSNSGGDNQETQYF. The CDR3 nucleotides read TGTGCCAGCAGTAATAGCGGGGGGGACAACCAAGAGACCCAGTACTTC.